This T cell receptor (beta chain) was sequenced in a study of human T cells and chemical hapten exposure. CDR1 SNHLY and CDR2 FYNNEI come from the germline V gene. The CDR3 sequence is 14 residues long. Individual cDNA molecules had unique molecular identifiers attached to them by the library. A single record per CDR3 protein comes from TCRdb applying MiXCR to the RACE reads. This sample carries roughly 80,000 distinct CDR3 sequences, about 15% of them seen once, and the ten largest clones take 4.6%. This clonotype was counted only a few times. Time point defined: pre-sensitization, week 0. Treatment given: therapeutic diphenylcyclopropenone sensitization with weekly scalp DPC.

J is TRBJ2-3 and V is TRBV2, with a weak D call TRBD2 (6 bases). The input for sequencing was whole blood, taken in connection with sensitization to the hapten diphenylcyclopropenone (DPC). The receptor was isolated from a woman in her 50s with alopecia areata. Some clones in this sample may be carry-over from other donors' samples. In DNA, the CDR3 is TGTGCTGCTGGAGGGGACTTTAGCACAGATACGCAGTATTTT. Amino acid sequence: CAAGGDFSTDTQYF.